This TCR beta chain was recovered during a study of blood T cell repertoires in COVID-19. Overall study: Specimens from acute and convalescent COVID-19 originated in the United States, Italy and Spain. T cells, B-cell-depleted T cells, or PBMCs supplied cDNA or gDNA.

This CDR3 has 17 residues. Trimming stripped 2 bases from V and 2 bases from J, with 20 bases between. Germline lookup yields CDR1 SQVTM and CDR2 ANQGSEA. Original processing notes: Quantification of nucleated cells was approximated via reference gene primer amplification. Libraries were prepared by immunoSEQ multiplex PCR; TCRdb keeps only in-frame clonotypes and omits some of them. V, J and clone size derive from that table, while D and trimming were established from the DNA sequence. The sample carries approximately 110,000 clones, 84% recorded once. The receptor was derived from a woman in her thirties or forties with acute or convalescent COVID-19. The rearrangement links TRBV29-1 to TRBJ2-3; no clear D. The sequenced material came from peripheral blood. For the CDR3, the DNA is TGCAGCGTTGAAATGACACAGCCCTACTCCCACACAGATACGCAGTATTTT. Protein product: CSVEMTQPYSHTDTQYF.